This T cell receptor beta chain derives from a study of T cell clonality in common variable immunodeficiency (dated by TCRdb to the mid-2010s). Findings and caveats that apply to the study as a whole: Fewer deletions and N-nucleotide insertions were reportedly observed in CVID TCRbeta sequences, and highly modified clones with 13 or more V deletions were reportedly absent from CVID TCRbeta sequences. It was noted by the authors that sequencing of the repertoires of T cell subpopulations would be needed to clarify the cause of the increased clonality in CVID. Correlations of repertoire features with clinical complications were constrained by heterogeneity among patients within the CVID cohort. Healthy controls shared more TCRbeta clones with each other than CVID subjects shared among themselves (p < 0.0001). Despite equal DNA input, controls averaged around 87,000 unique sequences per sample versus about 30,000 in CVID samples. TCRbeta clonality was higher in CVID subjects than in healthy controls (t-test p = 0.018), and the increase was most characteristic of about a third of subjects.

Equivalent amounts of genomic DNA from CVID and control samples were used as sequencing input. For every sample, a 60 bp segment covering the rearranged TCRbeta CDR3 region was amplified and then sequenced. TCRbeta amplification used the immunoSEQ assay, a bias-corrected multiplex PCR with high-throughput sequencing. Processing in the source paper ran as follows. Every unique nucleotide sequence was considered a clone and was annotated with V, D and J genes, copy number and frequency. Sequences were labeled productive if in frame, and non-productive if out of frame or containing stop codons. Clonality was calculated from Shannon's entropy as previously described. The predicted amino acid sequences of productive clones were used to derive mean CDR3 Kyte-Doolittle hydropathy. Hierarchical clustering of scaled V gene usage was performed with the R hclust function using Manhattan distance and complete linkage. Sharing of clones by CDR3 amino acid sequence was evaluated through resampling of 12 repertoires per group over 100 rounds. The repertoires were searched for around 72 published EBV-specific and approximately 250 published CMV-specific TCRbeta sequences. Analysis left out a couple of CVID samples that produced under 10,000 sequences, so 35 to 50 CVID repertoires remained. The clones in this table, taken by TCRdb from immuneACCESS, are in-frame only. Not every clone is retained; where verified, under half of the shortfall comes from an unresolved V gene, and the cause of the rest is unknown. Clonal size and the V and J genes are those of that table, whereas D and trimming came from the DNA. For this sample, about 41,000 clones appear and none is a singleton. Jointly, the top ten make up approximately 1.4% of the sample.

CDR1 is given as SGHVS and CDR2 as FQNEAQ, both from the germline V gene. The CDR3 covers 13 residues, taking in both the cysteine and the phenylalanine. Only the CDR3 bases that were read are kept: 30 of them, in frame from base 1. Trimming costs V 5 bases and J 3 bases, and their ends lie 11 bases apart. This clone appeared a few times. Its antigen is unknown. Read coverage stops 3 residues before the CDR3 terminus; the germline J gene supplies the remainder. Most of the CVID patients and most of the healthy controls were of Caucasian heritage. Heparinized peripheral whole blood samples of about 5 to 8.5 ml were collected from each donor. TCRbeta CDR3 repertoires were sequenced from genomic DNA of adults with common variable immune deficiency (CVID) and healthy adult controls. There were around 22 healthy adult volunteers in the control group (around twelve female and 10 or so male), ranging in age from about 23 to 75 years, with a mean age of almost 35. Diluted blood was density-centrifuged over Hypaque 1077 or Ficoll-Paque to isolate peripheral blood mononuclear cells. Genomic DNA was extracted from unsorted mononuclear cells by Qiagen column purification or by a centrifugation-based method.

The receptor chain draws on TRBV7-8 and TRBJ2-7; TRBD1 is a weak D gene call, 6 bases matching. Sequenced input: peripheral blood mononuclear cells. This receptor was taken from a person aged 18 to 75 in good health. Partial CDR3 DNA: TGTGCCAGCAGCCTTCAGGACAGCTACGAG. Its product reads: CASSLQDSYE. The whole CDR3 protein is CASSLQDSYEQYF.